The source of this T cell receptor beta chain is a study of Ad26.COV2.S vaccination and SARS-CoV-2 variants. This sample's treatment: some 19 received Ad26.COV2.S at low or high dose, single or two shots; roughly five received placebo; per-sample allocation not given. Collection of the samples took place on day 63 after the first injection of vaccine or placebo. The method was immunoSEQ multiplex PCR; TCRdb's version includes in-frame clones alone and lacks a portion of them. The profile shows 350,000 to 450,000 clones, 70% to 90% of them singletons. V was pared by 2 bases and J by 4 bases, with 4 bases of the junction left unmatched. CDR1 is GTSNPN, CDR2 SVGIG, per germline (reference sequence). The CDR3 loop spans 15 amino acids.

The chain combines TRBV30 with TRBJ1-5, with 11 bases matching TRBD1. This receptor was obtained from a person aged 18-65 years who received the Ad26.COV2.S COVID-19 vaccine or a placebo. The sample consisted of peripheral blood, taken in a trial of Ad26.COV2.S vaccine versus placebo. CDR3 nucleotides: TGTGCCTGGAGTTCTGGGACAGGGGGAAATCAGCCCCAGCATTTT. Protein: CAWSSGTGGNQPQHF.